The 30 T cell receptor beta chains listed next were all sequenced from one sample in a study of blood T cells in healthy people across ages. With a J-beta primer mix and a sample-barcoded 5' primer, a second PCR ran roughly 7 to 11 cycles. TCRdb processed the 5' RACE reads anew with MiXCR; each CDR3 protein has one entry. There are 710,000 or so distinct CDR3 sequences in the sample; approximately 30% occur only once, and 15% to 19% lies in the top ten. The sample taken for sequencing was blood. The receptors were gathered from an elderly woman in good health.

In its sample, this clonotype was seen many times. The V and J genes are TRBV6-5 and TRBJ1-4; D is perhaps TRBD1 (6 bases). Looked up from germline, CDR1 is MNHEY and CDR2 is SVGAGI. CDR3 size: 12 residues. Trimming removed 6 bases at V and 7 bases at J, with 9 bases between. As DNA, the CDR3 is TGTGCCAGCAGGAGGGGGACTGAAAAACTGTTTTTT. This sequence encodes CASRRGTEKLFF.

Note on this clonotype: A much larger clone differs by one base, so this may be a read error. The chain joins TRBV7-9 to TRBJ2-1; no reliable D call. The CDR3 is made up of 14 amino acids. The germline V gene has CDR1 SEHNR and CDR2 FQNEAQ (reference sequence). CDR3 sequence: CASSLTGPIYEQDF. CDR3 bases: TGTGCCAGCAGCTTAACCGGGCCGATCTACGAGCAGGACTTC.

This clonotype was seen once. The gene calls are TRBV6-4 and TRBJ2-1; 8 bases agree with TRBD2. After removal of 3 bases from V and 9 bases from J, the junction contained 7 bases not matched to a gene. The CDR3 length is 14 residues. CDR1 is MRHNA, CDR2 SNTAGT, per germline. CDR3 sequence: CASSDVGGGGEQFF. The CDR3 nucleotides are TGTGCCAGCAGTGATGTCGGGGGGGGCGGTGAGCAGTTCTTC.

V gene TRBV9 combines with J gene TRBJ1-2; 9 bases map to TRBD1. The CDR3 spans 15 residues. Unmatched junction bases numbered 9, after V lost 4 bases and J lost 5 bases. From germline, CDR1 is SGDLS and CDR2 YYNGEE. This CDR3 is CASSRTDGQGYGYTF. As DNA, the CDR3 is TGTGCCAGCAGCCGAACCGATGGACAGGGGTATGGCTACACCTTC.

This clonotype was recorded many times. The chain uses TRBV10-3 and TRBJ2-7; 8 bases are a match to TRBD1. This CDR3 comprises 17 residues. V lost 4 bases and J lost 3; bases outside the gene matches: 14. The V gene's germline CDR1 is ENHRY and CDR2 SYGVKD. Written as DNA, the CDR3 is TGTGCCATCAGTGTGGGGTCAGGGGGCCATCTCAACTACGAGCAGTACTTC. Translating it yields CAISVGSGGHLNYEQYF.

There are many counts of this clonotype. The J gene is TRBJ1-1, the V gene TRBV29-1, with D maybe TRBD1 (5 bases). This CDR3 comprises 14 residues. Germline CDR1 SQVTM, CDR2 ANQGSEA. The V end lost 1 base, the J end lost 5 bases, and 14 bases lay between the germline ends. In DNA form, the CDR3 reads TGCAGCGTTGAAGGATCAGGGCTAGGTACTGAAGCTTTCTTT. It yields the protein CSVEGSGLGTEAFF.

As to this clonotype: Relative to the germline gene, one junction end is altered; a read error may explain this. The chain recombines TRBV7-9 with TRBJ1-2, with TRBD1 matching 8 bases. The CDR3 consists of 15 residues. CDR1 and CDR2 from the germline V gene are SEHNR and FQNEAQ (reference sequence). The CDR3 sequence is CARSLGQGLNYGYTF. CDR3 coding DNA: TGTGCCCGCAGCTTAGGACAGGGTTTAAACTATGGCTACACCTTC.

CDR3 residues: CAWNPRVGEKLFF. The CDR3 DNA reads TGTGCCTGGAATCCCAGGGTCGGTGAAAAACTGTTTTTT. The chain is built from TRBV30 and TRBJ1-4, with D maybe TRBD1 (5 bases). The CDR3 has 13 amino acids. Deletions cut 4 bases from V and 7 bases from J, with 13 bases between. CDR1 is GTSNPN and CDR2 is SVGIG in the germline V gene (reference sequence).

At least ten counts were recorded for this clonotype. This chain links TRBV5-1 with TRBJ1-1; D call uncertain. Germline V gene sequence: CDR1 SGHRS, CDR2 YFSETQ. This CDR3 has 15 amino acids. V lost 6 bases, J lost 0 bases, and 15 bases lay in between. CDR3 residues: CASIPSPRVNTEAFF. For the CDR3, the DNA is TGCGCCAGCATTCCCTCTCCCCGTGTGAACACTGAAGCTTTCTTT. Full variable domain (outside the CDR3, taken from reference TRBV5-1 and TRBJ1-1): KAGVTQTPRYLIKTRGQQVTLSCSPISGHRSVSWYQQTPGQGLQFLFEYFSETQRNKGNFPGRFSGRQFSNSRSEMNVSTLELGDSALYLCASIPSPRVNTEAFFGQGTRLTVV.

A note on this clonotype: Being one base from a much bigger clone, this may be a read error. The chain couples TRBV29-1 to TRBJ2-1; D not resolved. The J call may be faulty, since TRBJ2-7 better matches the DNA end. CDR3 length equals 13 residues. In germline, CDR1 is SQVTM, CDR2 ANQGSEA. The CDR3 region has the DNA TGCAGCGTTACAGTTGTATCCTACAATGAGCAGTACTTC. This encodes CSVTVVSYNEQYF.

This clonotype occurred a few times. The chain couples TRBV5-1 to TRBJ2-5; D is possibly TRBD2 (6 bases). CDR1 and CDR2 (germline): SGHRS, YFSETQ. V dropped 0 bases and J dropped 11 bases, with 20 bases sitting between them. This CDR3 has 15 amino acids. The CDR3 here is CASSLVRGSVNEQYF. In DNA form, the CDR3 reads TGCGCCAGCAGCTTGGTGCGGGGATCTGTCAATGAGCAGTACTTC.

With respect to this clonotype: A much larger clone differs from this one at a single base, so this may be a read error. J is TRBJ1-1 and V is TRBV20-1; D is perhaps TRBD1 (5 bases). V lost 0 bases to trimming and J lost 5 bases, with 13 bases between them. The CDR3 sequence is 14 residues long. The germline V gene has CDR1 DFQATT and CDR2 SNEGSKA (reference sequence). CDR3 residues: CSARDVGGRTEAFF. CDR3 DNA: TGCAGTGCTAGAGATGTCGGGGGTCGGACTGAAGCTTTCTTT.

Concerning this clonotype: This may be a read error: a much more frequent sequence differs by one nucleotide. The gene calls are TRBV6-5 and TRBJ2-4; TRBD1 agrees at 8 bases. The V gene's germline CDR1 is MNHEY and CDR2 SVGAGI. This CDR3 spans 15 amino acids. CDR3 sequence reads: CASSLQGGAGNIRYF. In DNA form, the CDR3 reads TGTGCCAGCAGTCTACAGGGGGGCGCGGGAAACATTCGGTACTTC.

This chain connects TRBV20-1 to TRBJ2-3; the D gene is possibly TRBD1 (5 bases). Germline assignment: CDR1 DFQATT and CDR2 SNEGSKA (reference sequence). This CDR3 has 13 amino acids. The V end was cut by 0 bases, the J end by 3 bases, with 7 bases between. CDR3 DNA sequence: TGCAGTGCTAGAGAGTCAGGGACAGATACGCAGTATTTT. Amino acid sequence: CSARESGTDTQYF.

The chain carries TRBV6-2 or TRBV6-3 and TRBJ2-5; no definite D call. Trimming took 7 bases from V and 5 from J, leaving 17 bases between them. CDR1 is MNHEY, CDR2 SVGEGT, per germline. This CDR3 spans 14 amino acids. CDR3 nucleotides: TGTGCCAGCAAACCCTCAGCCGGGCAGGAGACCCAGTACTTC. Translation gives CASKPSAGQETQYF.

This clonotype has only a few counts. This CDR3 is CATSDLGANTEAFF. As DNA, the CDR3 is TGTGCCACCAGTGATCTGGGAGCGAACACTGAAGCTTTCTTT. The chain employs TRBV24-1 and TRBJ1-1; D not certain. The germline CDR1 and CDR2 sequences are KGHDR and SFDVKD. Trimming removed 3 bases from V and 1 base from J, with 8 bases in between. The CDR3 consists of 14 residues.

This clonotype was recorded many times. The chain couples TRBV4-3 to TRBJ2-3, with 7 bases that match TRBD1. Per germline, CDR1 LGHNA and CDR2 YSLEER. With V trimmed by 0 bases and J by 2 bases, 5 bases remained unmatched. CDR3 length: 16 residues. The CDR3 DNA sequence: TGCGCCAGCAGCCAAGATCGACAGGGAATCACAGATACGCAGTATTTT. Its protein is CASSQDRQGITDTQYF.

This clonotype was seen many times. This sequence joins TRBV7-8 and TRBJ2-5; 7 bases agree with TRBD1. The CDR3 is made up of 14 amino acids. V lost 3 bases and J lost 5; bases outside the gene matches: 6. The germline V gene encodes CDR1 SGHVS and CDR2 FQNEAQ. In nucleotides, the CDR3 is TGTGCCAGCAGCTTCCGGACAGGCGGCGAGACCCAGTACTTC. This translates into CASSFRTGGETQYF.

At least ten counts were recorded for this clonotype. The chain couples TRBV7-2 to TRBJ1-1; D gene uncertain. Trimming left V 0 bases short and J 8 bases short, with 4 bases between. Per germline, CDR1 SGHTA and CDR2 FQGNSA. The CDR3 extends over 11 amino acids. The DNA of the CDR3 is TGTGCCAGCAGCTTAGCAAGGGAAGCTTTCTTT. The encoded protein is CASSLAREAFF.

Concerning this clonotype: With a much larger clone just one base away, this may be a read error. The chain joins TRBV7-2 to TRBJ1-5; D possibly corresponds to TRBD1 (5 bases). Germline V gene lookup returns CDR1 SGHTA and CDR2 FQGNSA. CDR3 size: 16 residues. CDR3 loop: CASSQNGGTTNRPQHF. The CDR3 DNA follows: TGTGCCAGCAGTCAGAACGGGGGGACGACAAATCGGCCCCAGCATTTT.

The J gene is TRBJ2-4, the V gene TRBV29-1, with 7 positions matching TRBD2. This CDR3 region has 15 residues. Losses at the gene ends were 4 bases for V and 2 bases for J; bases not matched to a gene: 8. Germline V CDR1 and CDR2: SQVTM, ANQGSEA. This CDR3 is CSVVGREFSKNIQYF. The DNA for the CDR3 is TGCAGCGTTGTGGGGCGGGAGTTTTCCAAAAACATTCAGTACTTC.

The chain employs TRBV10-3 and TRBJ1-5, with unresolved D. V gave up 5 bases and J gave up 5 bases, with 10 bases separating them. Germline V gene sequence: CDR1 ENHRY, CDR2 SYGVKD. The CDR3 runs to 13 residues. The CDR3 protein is CAISWEPYQPQHF. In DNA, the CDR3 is TGTGCCATCAGTTGGGAACCATATCAGCCCCAGCATTTT.

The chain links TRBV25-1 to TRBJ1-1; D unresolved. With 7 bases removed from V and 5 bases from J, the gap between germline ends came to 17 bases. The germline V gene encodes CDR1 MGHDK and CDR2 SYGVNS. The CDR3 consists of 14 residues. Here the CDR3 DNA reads TGTGCCAGCAAGGAATGGGGTGCTGGGACTGAAGCTTTCTTT. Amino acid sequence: CASKEWGAGTEAFF.

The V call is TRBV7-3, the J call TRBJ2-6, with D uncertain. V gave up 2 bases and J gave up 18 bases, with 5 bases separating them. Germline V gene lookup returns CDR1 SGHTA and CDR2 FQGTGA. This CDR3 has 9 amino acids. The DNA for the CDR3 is TGTGCCAGCAGCTTATCCGGGACTTTC. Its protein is CASSLSGTF.

The CDR3 region has the DNA TGTGCCAGCAGCTTATACCGTGCCGTCGACATGAACACTGAAGCTTTCTTT. Its translation: CASSLYRAVDMNTEAFF. The chain carries TRBV5-6 and TRBJ1-1; D not resolved. Germline CDR1 and CDR2: SGHDT and YYEEEE. This CDR3 contains 17 residues. V lost 2 bases to trimming and J lost 0 bases, with 17 bases between them.

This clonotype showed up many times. The CDR3 sequence is CASSSGRGPSTDTQYF. CDR3 coding DNA: TGCGCCAGCAGCTCGGGAAGGGGTCCTAGCACAGATACGCAGTATTTT. The V call is TRBV5-1, the J call TRBJ2-3; D might be TRBD1 or TRBD2, each matching 5 bases. V lost 3 bases and J 0 bases, leaving 14 bases between the germline ends. In germline, CDR1 is SGHRS, CDR2 YFSETQ. CDR3 length: 16 residues.

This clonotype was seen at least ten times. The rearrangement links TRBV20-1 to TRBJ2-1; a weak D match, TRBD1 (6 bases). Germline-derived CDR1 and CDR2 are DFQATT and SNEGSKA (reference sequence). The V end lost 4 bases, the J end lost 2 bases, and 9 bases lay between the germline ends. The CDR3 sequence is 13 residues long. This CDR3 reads CSANEGAYNEQFF. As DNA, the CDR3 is TGCAGTGCTAACGAGGGGGCCTACAATGAGCAGTTCTTC.

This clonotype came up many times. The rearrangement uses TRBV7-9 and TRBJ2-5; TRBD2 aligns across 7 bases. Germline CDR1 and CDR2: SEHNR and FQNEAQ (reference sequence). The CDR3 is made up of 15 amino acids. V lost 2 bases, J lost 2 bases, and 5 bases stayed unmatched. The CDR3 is CASSLIRRGQETQYF. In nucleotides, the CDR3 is TGTGCCAGCAGCTTAATTCGGCGGGGGCAAGAGACCCAGTACTTC.

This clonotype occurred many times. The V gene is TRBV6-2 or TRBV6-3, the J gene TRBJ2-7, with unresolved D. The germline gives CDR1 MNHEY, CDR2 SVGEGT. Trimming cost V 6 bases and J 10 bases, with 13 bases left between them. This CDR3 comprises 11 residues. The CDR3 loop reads CASRRDLKQYF. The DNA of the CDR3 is TGTGCCAGCAGGCGTGACCTTAAACAGTACTTC.

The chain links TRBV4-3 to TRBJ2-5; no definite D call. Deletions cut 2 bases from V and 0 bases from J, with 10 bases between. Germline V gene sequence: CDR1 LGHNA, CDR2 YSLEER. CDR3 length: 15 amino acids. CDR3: CASSQFLGYQETQYF. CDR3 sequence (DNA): TGCGCCAGCAGCCAATTCCTGGGCTACCAAGAGACCCAGTACTTC.